This entry lists 27 T cell receptor beta chains sequenced from one sample in a study of shared clonotypes between healthy human individuals. Here immunoSEQ multiplex PCR was the method, and the copy in TCRdb shows in-frame clones only, minus some. The sample contains roughly 2 million clones, 85% to 95% of which appear only once. Source material: naive CD4+ T cells sorted from blood. Described subset: CD45RA+ positively selected. The receptors derive from a man between 18 and 29 years old in good health.

A note on this clone: Additional DNA sequences in this sample encode the identical CDR3. This chain connects TRBV30 to TRBJ1-1; D is perhaps TRBD1 (5 bases). Germline loops: CDR1 GTSNPN, CDR2 SVGIG (reference sequence). Trimming cost V 1 base and J 3 bases, with 6 bases left between them. This CDR3 contains 12 residues. The CDR3 coding sequence is TGTGCCTGGAGTGCGGGGCACACTGAAGCTTTCTTT. Its protein is CAWSAGHTEAFF.

V is TRBV2 and J is TRBJ1-1; D unresolved. CDR3 length: 14 amino acids. Looked up from germline, CDR1 is SNHLY and CDR2 is FYNNEI. With 7 bases removed from V and 5 bases from J, the gap between germline ends came to 17 bases. The CDR3 region has the DNA TGTGCCAGCACCCAAAACTCTAGGTTGACTGAAGCTTTCTTT. Encoded protein: CASTQNSRLTEAFF.

The V and J genes are TRBV18 and TRBJ2-7; 9 positions agree with TRBD2. The CDR3 has 16 amino acids. V lost 1 base and J lost 2; bases outside the gene matches: 6. The V gene's germline CDR1 is KGHSH and CDR2 LQKENI. As DNA, the CDR3 is TGTGCCAGCTCACCACTAAGTCTAGCGGGGACCTACGAGCAGTACTTC. Encoded protein: CASSPLSLAGTYEQYF.

This rearrangement joins TRBV11-1 to TRBJ1-1; D unresolved. The V end lost 2 bases, the J end lost 0 bases, and 7 bases lay between the germline ends. CDR1 and CDR2 (germline): SGHAT, FQDESV (reference sequence). This CDR3 is 14 amino acids long. The CDR3, as DNA: TGTGCCAGCAGCTTAAGGACCATGAACACTGAAGCTTTCTTT. This gives the protein CASSLRTMNTEAFF. Using reference TRBV11-1 and TRBJ1-1 for the parts outside the CDR3, the full variable domain is EAEVAQSPRYKITEKSQAVAFWCDPISGHATLYWYRQILGQGPELLVQFQDESVVDDSQLPKDRFSAERLKGVDSTLKIQPAELGDSAMYLCASSLRTMNTEAFFGQGTRLTVV.

This chain connects TRBV28 to TRBJ2-7; D is ambiguous. The CDR3 covers 14 residues. Between the trimmed V and J ends, which lost 1 base and 1 base, there was a span of 8 bases. CDR1 MDHEN and CDR2 SYDVKM come from the germline V gene. CDR3: CASSLSFLSYEQYF. The CDR3 DNA sequence: TGTGCCAGCAGTTTATCCTTTCTTTCCTACGAGCAGTACTTC.

The CDR3 DNA is TGTGCCAGTAGTATGTTTCGGGCAGGGACGAGTTCACCCCTCCACTTT. Translated: CASSMFRAGTSSPLHF. The chain combines TRBV19 with TRBJ1-6; D perhaps matches TRBD1 (5 bases). Germline V CDR1 and CDR2: LNHDA, SQIVND (reference sequence). This CDR3 has 16 amino acids. V was trimmed by 3 bases and J by 9 bases, leaving 18 bases between them.

J is TRBJ1-2 and V is TRBV6-1; maybe TRBD1 (5 bases). V lost 6 bases and J lost 2, with 16 bases in between. There are 15 residues in the CDR3. CDR1 and CDR2 from the germline V gene are MNHNS and SASEGT. CDR3: CASSEKAGWNYGYTF. The CDR3 DNA reads TGTGCCAGCAGCGAAAAGGCAGGGTGGAACTATGGCTACACCTTC.

This chain links TRBV11-2 with TRBJ2-5, with D perhaps TRBD1 or TRBD2 (5 bases each). The CDR3 is 16 amino acids. Germline CDR1 and CDR2: SGHAT and FQNNGV. V dropped 6 bases and J dropped 1 base, with 18 bases sitting between them. CDR3 sequence reads: CASSRLRGPLQETQYF. CDR3 nucleotides: TGTGCCAGCAGTCGCCTCCGGGGACCCCTCCAAGAGACCCAGTACTTC.

The chain combines TRBV7-8 with TRBJ1-4; D is unresolved. V was shortened by 0 bases and J by 8 bases, with 4 bases between the two germline ends. The CDR3 spans 12 residues. Germline V gives CDR1 SGHVS, CDR2 FQNEAQ. Here the CDR3 reads CASSLASEKLFF. The CDR3 DNA reads as TGTGCCAGCAGCTTAGCTAGCGAAAAACTGTTTTTT.

This chain connects TRBV7-9 to TRBJ2-1; D gene ambiguous. The V gene's germline CDR1 is SEHNR and CDR2 FQNEAQ (reference sequence). CDR3 length: 16 residues. V dropped 2 bases and J dropped 0 bases, with 11 bases sitting between them. The CDR3 DNA is TGTGCCAGCAGCTTACTCGACCTATACTCCTACAATGAGCAGTTCTTC. This gives the protein CASSLLDLYSYNEQFF. The full variable domain, in which reference TRBV7-9 and TRBJ2-1 provide the parts outside the CDR3, is DTGVSQNPRHKITKRGQNVTFRCDPISEHNRLYWYRQTLGQGPEFLTYFQNEAQLEKSRLLSDRFSAERPKGSFSTLEIQRTEQGDSAMYLCASSLLDLYSYNEQFFGPGTRLTVL.

The chain has TRBV6-6 and TRBJ1-2; D unclear. The CDR3 totals 14 residues. The germline V gene has CDR1 MNHNY and CDR2 SVGAGI (reference sequence). Trimming removed 0 bases from V and 0 bases from J, with 5 bases in between. This chain's CDR3 is CASSYSEANYGYTF. The CDR3 DNA reads TGTGCCAGCAGTTACTCAGAAGCTAACTATGGCTACACCTTC.

This rearrangement joins TRBV14 to TRBJ1-4; 10 nucleotides align to TRBD1. Germline V gene lookup returns CDR1 SGHDN and CDR2 FVKESK. The length of the CDR3 is 17 residues. Trimming at V came to 0 bases and at J to 7 bases, leaving 8 bases not matched to a gene. CDR3 DNA sequence: TGTGCCAGCAGCCAAGAGCAGTCGGGACAGGGGTTTGAAAAACTGTTTTTT. Translating it yields CASSQEQSGQGFEKLFF.

The gene calls are TRBV6-1 and TRBJ1-2, with 7 bases matching TRBD1. V lost 6 bases and J lost 5; bases outside the gene matches: 6. CDR3 length: 13 residues. Looked up from germline, CDR1 is MNHNS and CDR2 is SASEGT. Written as DNA, the CDR3 is TGTGCCAGCAGCGGACAGGAACCATATGGCTACACCTTC. Translation: CASSGQEPYGYTF.

The V gene is TRBV7-2, the J gene TRBJ2-7; D call uncertain. With 1 base removed from V and 2 bases from J, the gap between germline ends came to 12 bases. This CDR3 region has 15 residues. From germline, CDR1 is SGHTA and CDR2 FQGNSA. CDR3 protein: CASSLEVGRTYEQYF. The DNA for the CDR3 is TGTGCCAGCAGCTTAGAGGTCGGCCGAACCTACGAGCAGTACTTC.

V is TRBV5-6 and J is TRBJ2-2, with D perhaps matching TRBD2 (5 bases). V shed 4 bases and J shed 7 bases, with 14 bases lying between them. CDR1 and CDR2 (germline): SGHDT, YYEEEE. This CDR3 has 14 amino acids. The CDR3 region has the DNA TGTGCCAGCAGCGTGAGGACCGAGGGCGGGGAGCTGTTTTTT. As protein: CASSVRTEGGELFF.

The genes are TRBV30 and TRBJ1-3; no clear D gene. V lost 2 bases, J lost 4 bases, and 15 bases lay in between. Looked up from germline, CDR1 is GTSNPN and CDR2 is SVGIG (reference sequence). The CDR3 extends over 15 amino acids. The CDR3 DNA reads TGTGCCTGGAGTAGCGGGTTAGGGTCAGGAAACACCATATATTTT. This gives the protein CAWSSGLGSGNTIYF.

The CDR3 DNA follows: TGTGCCAGCACTACAGGGAATAGCAATCAGCCCCAGCATTTT. Protein: CASTTGNSNQPQHF. The chain employs TRBV6-1 and TRBJ1-5; TRBD1 is a possible D gene (6 bases). Deletions cut 7 bases from V and 0 bases from J, with 10 bases between. The CDR3 totals 14 residues. CDR1 and CDR2 from the germline V gene are MNHNS and SASEGT.

As regards this clone: Other DNA variants within this sample encode the same CDR3. The CDR3 nucleotides are TGTGCCAGCACTGGGGCTTACGAGCAGTACTTC. Encoded protein: CASTGAYEQYF. The chain has TRBV2 and TRBJ2-7; the D gene is possibly TRBD1 (5 bases). Germline CDR1 reads SNHLY; CDR2 reads FYNNEI. V lost 7 bases to trimming and J lost 4 bases, with 8 bases between them. The CDR3 is 11 residues long.

The chain combines TRBV5-8 with TRBJ2-7; 8 bases map to TRBD2. There are 18 residues in the CDR3. The V gene's germline CDR1 is SGHTS and CDR2 YDEGEE. Germline trimming cut 6 bases from V and 4 bases from J; bases unmatched to any gene: 21. This CDR3 reads CASNPAGLGQFGTYEQYF. DNA of the CDR3: TGTGCCAGCAACCCAGCGGGACTAGGTCAGTTCGGGACTTACGAGCAGTACTTC.

The chain recombines TRBV11-2 with TRBJ2-1; 8 bases are a match to TRBD1. The CDR3 runs to 15 residues. V shed 4 bases and J 10 bases; nucleotides not matched to a gene: 12. Germline CDR1 is SGHAT and CDR2 is FQNNGV. The CDR3 protein is CASSSPGTGNREQFF. The DNA of the CDR3 is TGTGCCAGCAGCTCACCCGGGACAGGAAATCGCGAGCAGTTCTTC.

This sequence joins TRBV27 and TRBJ2-3; a weak D match, TRBD2 (6 bases). The germline V gene has CDR1 MNHEY and CDR2 SMNVEV (reference sequence). The CDR3 covers 13 residues. V lost 7 bases to trimming and J lost 1 base, with 9 bases between them. Written as DNA, the CDR3 is TGTGCCAGCATCAAGCGGGGCACAGATACGCAGTATTTT. The encoded protein is CASIKRGTDTQYF.

The chain combines TRBV29-1 with TRBJ1-1, with D possibly matching TRBD1 (6 bases). The V end lost 1 base, the J end lost 5 bases, and 11 bases lay between the germline ends. The CDR3 is 13 residues long. Per the germline V gene, CDR1 is SQVTM and CDR2 is ANQGSEA. CDR3 DNA sequence: TGCAGCGTTGAAGTGCAGGGGAGGACTGAAGCTTTCTTT. This gives the protein CSVEVQGRTEAFF.

The chain carries TRBV6-5 and TRBJ2-3, with no clear D. Trimming stripped 11 bases from V and 0 bases from J, with 9 bases between. This CDR3 contains 12 residues. CDR1 is MNHEY and CDR2 is SVGAGI in the germline V gene. For the CDR3, the DNA is TGTGCCGCCGTATCTAGCACAGATACGCAGTATTTT. This encodes CAAVSSTDTQYF.

V and J are TRBV6-1 and TRBJ2-7; TRBD2 aligns across 15 bases. The J segment lost 6 bases and the V segment lost 6 bases, leaving 6 bases of the junction unmatched. Germline lookup yields CDR1 MNHNS and CDR2 SASEGT. The CDR3 covers 15 residues. CDR3 nucleotides: TGTGCCAGCAGCCGTGGACTAGCGGGAGGGCTCGAGCAGTACTTC. The encoded protein is CASSRGLAGGLEQYF.

The chain links TRBV4-3 to TRBJ2-5, with TRBD2 matching over 10 bases. The length of the CDR3 is 17 residues. The V gene end was trimmed by 1 base and the J gene end by 5 bases; junction bases not matched to a gene: 10. Germline assignment: CDR1 LGHNA and CDR2 YSLEER. The CDR3 loop reads CASSQGASGSSSETQYF. The CDR3 region has the DNA TGCGCCAGCAGCCAAGGGGCTAGCGGGAGTAGTTCTGAGACCCAGTACTTC.

The chain joins TRBV11-2 to TRBJ1-5; unclear D gene. CDR1 and CDR2 (germline): SGHAT, FQNNGV. The ends were cut back, 6 bases at V and 1 base at J, with 16 bases in the middle. The CDR3 length is 16 residues. The DNA for the CDR3 is TGTGCCAGCAGAGGAAATGCGCCTGGGAGCAATCAGCCCCAGCATTTT. Translation: CASRGNAPGSNQPQHF.

The chain joins TRBV30 to TRBJ1-1; TRBD1 matches 11 bases. Per the germline V gene, CDR1 is GTSNPN and CDR2 is SVGIG (reference sequence). J gave up 4 bases and V 4 bases, and 8 bases lay outside the gene matches. The CDR3 totals 15 residues. The CDR3 DNA is TGTGCCTGGAATCCCGGGACAGGGGGTCGCACTGAAGCTTTCTTT. Protein product: CAWNPGTGGRTEAFF.